A single sample is the source of the 18 T cell receptor beta chains below, sequenced in a study of blood T cell repertoires in COVID-19. Clones were read by immunoSEQ multiplex PCR, and TCRdb kept only the in-frame ones, dropping some. The repertoire holds around 160,000 clones, 85% to 90% seen once, with 0.95% to 1.5% in the top ten. Material: PBMCs or T cells enriched from blood (not recorded which). The receptor source for this set is a woman in her thirties with acute COVID-19.

The chain employs TRBV5-6 and TRBJ2-2, with a possible D match to TRBD1 (6 bases). The CDR3 length is 13 residues. The V end lost 5 bases, the J end lost 8 bases, and 13 bases lay between the germline ends. The germline V gene has CDR1 SGHDT and CDR2 YYEEEE. CDR3 coding DNA: TGTGCCAGCAGGCGTACAGGGTCGGGGGAGCTGTTTTTT. Residues: CASRRTGSGELFF.

V usage is TRBV19 and J usage is TRBJ1-1; D is ambiguous. This CDR3 is built from 13 residues. Germline-derived CDR1 and CDR2 are LNHDA and SQIVND (reference sequence). V lost 7 bases to trimming and J lost 2 bases, with 11 bases between them. DNA for the CDR3: TGTGCCAGTACCTTCGAGGGAAACACTGAAGCTTTCTTT. Translated: CASTFEGNTEAFF.

This chain connects TRBV14 to TRBJ2-3; TRBD2 might be the D (5 bases). This CDR3 is 11 amino acids long. Germline V gene data show CDR1 as SGHDN and CDR2 as FVKESK. Trimming cost V 4 bases and J 7 bases, with 6 bases left between them. The CDR3 here is CASSPGNTQYF. DNA of the CDR3: TGTGCCAGCAGCCCGGGGAATACGCAGTATTTT.

V gene TRBV6-6 combines with J gene TRBJ1-2; possibly TRBD1 for D (5 bases). The CDR3 is 11 amino acids. The V gene's germline CDR1 is MNHNY and CDR2 SVGAGI (reference sequence). V was clipped by 5 bases and J by 4 bases, with 5 bases between them. The CDR3 region has the DNA TGTGCCAGCAGTGACAGCTATGGCTACACCTTC. Translating it yields CASSDSYGYTF.

The chain uses TRBV18 and TRBJ1-1; 7 nucleotides align to TRBD1. Germline V CDR1 and CDR2: KGHSH, LQKENI. Trimming took 0 bases from V and 0 from J; bases not matched to a gene: 4. This CDR3 is built from 16 residues. In nucleotides, the CDR3 is TGTGCCAGCTCACCACCTACAGGGGCTCTGAACACTGAAGCTTTCTTT. Its protein is CASSPPTGALNTEAFF. The full variable domain, completed using reference TRBV18 and TRBJ1-1, is NAGVMQNPRHLVRRRGQEARLRCSPMKGHSHVYWYRQLPEEGLKFMVYLQKENIIDESGMPKERFSAEFPKEGPSILRIQQVVRGDSAAYFCASSPPTGALNTEAFFGQGTRLTVV.

This clone has a single count. The chain combines TRBV3-1 (or the pseudogene TRBV3-2) with TRBJ1-1, with TRBD1 matching over 9 bases. J was trimmed by 6 bases and V by 2 bases; bases with no gene match: 1. Germline V CDR1 and CDR2: LGHDT, YNNKEL (reference sequence). The CDR3 has 13 residues. CDR3 sequence (DNA): TGTGCCAGCAGCCAAACAGGGGGCTCTGAAGCTTTCTTT. Protein: CASSQTGGSEAFF.

This sequence joins TRBV28 and TRBJ2-7, with TRBD1 matching 8 bases. Germline V gene sequence: CDR1 MDHEN, CDR2 SYDVKM. V was pared by 3 bases and J by 5 bases, with 12 bases of the junction left unmatched. This CDR3 is built from 16 residues. In DNA, the CDR3 is TGTGCCAGCAGTTTTCCGTCGGCAGGGGGCAAAGACGAGCAGTACTTC. Translation: CASSFPSAGGKDEQYF.

This clone was picked up a small number of times. V gene TRBV7-2 combines with J gene TRBJ1-4, with 10 bases that match TRBD1. The V segment lost 4 bases and the J segment 7 bases; nucleotides outside the gene matches: 6. Germline CDR1 reads SGHTA; CDR2 reads FQGNSA. The CDR3 consists of 15 residues. The CDR3 is CASSWTGGSGEKLFF. The DNA for the CDR3 is TGTGCCAGCAGCTGGACAGGGGGTTCGGGTGAAAAACTGTTTTTT.

This clone was seen a single time. The V call is TRBV7-9, the J call TRBJ1-1; TRBD1 might be the D (6 bases). Germline V gene lookup returns CDR1 SEHNR and CDR2 FQNEAQ (reference sequence). V shed 2 bases and J shed 2 bases, with 9 bases lying between them. There are 14 residues in the CDR3. The CDR3: CASSLRDTNTEAFF. The CDR3 nucleotides read TGTGCCAGCAGCTTAAGGGACACCAACACTGAAGCTTTCTTT.

The rearrangement links TRBV2 to TRBJ1-1; 9 bases align to TRBD1. The junction had 11 bases not matched to a gene; V was cut back by 10 bases and J by 5 bases. The CDR3 has 14 residues. Germline lookup yields CDR1 SNHLY and CDR2 FYNNEI. The CDR3 nucleotides are TGTGCCATCCGGGGGACAGGGACGTTTACTGAAGCTTTCTTT. It is translated as CAIRGTGTFTEAFF.

This rearrangement joins TRBV9 to TRBJ2-2; the match to TRBD2 covers 9 bases. CDR3 length: 17 amino acids. V gave up 2 bases and J gave up 7 bases; unmatched junction bases: 12. Germline CDR1 reads SGDLS; CDR2 reads YYNGEE. The CDR3 region has the DNA TGTGCCAGCAGCGTCTTACCAGCGGGAGGAGCGGGCGGGGAGCTGTTTTTT. It encodes CASSVLPAGGAGGELFF.

The rearrangement joins TRBV11-3 to TRBJ2-1; D perhaps matches TRBD1 (5 bases). This CDR3 is built from 13 residues. Germline CDR1 is SGHNT and CDR2 is YENEEA. V was clipped by 1 base and J by 4 bases, with 5 bases between them. The CDR3 reads CASSLGQYNEQFF. CDR3 nucleotide sequence: TGTGCCAGCAGCTTAGGACAGTACAATGAGCAGTTCTTC.

V usage is TRBV7-2 and J usage is TRBJ1-1, with 10 nucleotides matching TRBD1. Germline CDR1 SGHTA, CDR2 FQGNSA. Trimming cost V 5 bases and J 4 bases; bases outside gene matches: 4. The CDR3 has 14 amino acids. In DNA form, the CDR3 reads TGTGCCAGCAGCAGACAGGGGGCTGGCACTGAAGCTTTCTTT. It yields the protein CASSRQGAGTEAFF.

The table lists this clone with a few counts. The chain links TRBV6-5 to TRBJ1-1; TRBD1 is a possible D gene (6 bases). Trimming cost V 0 bases and J 3 bases, with 8 bases left between them. CDR3 size: 14 residues. CDR1 and CDR2 (germline): MNHEY, SVGAGI. The CDR3, as DNA: TGTGCCAGCAGTTACTCAGGGGGGGACACTGAAGCTTTCTTT. Residues: CASSYSGGDTEAFF.

A single count supports this clone. The chain employs TRBV30 and TRBJ1-1; the D gene is possibly TRBD1 (5 bases). Deletions cut 0 bases from V and 4 bases from J, with 9 bases between. Germline V gene sequence: CDR1 GTSNPN, CDR2 SVGIG (reference sequence). CDR3 length: 13 residues. The DNA for the CDR3 is TGTGCCTGGAGTGTACCCCAGGGCACTGAAGCTTTCTTT. It is translated as CAWSVPQGTEAFF.

V and J are TRBV28 and TRBJ1-3; a weak D match, TRBD1 (6 bases). Germline loops: CDR1 MDHEN, CDR2 SYDVKM. The CDR3 runs to 16 residues. The germline V and J ends were trimmed by 7 bases and 5 bases, with 21 bases remaining between them. CDR3 residues: CASISTRPGHRNTIYF. The DNA for the CDR3 is TGTGCCAGCATCAGCACGAGGCCGGGACACCGAAACACCATATATTTT.

The rearrangement links TRBV6-2 or TRBV6-3 to TRBJ2-7; D is possibly TRBD2 (6 bases). Germline CDR1 is MNHEY and CDR2 is SVGEGT. Trimming pared 2 bases from V and 0 bases from J, leaving 11 bases between. The CDR3 runs 15 residues. As DNA, the CDR3 is TGTGCCAGCAGTTACGCCGGGGACTCCTCCTACGAGCAGTACTTC. It specifies CASSYAGDSSYEQYF.

This clone was detected a few times. This chain joins TRBV6-2 or TRBV6-3 and TRBJ2-3; D not certain. CDR3 length: 14 residues. Germline lookup yields CDR1 MNHEY and CDR2 SVGEGT. V lost 0 bases and J 4 bases, leaving 8 bases between the germline ends. The CDR3 is CASSYSVTPDTQYF. For the CDR3, the DNA is TGTGCCAGCAGTTACTCAGTTACTCCAGATACGCAGTATTTT.